The present T cell receptor beta chain was sequenced within a study of cytomegalovirus exposure and HLA in healthy donors. Overall study results and limits: The study found most TCR sequences rare, yet found some public TCRs in many donors. Altogether, some 170 TCR beta chains were recorded as cytomegalovirus-associated. Under in vitro conditions, a few CMV-associated chains were confirmed as specific for CMV antigens.

Germline values: CDR1 LGHNA, CDR2 YNFKEQ. The CDR3 extends over 17 amino acids. V lost 1 base, J lost 4 bases, and 19 bases lay in between. With respect to this clone: Antigen unknown.

Sequencing used immunoSEQ multiplex PCR; TCRdb keeps in-frame clones, though not all of them. The sample holds about 62,000 clones, approximately 95% seen once. The receptor's source is a young woman in good health and CMV-seropositive. Sequencing was done on a sample of PBMCs. This chain links TRBV4-2 with TRBJ2-5; maybe TRBD2 (7 bases). Written as DNA, the CDR3 is TGTGCCAGCAGCCAAGGGCCTGGCCGGGGGGCCTTAGAGACCCAGTACTTC. Protein product: CASSQGPGRGALETQYF.